The TCR beta chain described here comes from a study of T cells in Graves' hyperthyroidism and ophthalmopathy. The diagnoses drew upon clinical symptoms, serum thyroxine and TRAb, thyroid ultrasound and orbital computed tomography. Amplification targeted TCR beta CDR3 regions from RNA transcripts. HTBI primers were employed in a first-round RT-PCR of the TCR CDR3. TCRdb re-derived calls from the multiplex PCR reads in MiXCR, one entry per CDR3 protein. The sample lists 600,000 or so distinct CDR3 sequences, approximately 14% occurring once. The source is a woman aged 45-65 years with Graves' ophthalmopathy. Specimen: blood.

In DNA form, the CDR3 reads TGTGCCAGCGGACGATCCGGGACAGGGTTGTATGAGCAGTTCTTC. Residues: CASGRSGTGLYEQFF. This sequence joins TRBV6-1 and TRBJ2-1, with 9 nucleotides matching TRBD1. The CDR3 sequence is 15 residues long. Germline CDR1 MNHNS, CDR2 SASEGT. Trimming cost V 8 bases and J 8 bases; bases outside gene matches: 13.